Listed below are T cell receptor beta chains from one sample, sequenced in a study of technical replicates of blood from a few donors. The assay was immunoSEQ multiplex PCR, and TCRdb's table has in-frame clones only and misses some. The table lists approximately 82,000 clones, 94% of them singletons. The sample taken for sequencing was T cells isolated from PBMCs. The receptor source for this set is a human donor in good health. The CDR3 runs from the conserved cysteine through the conserved F or W. Some rows have no size entry. The others give once, few or many, or a class for an expanded clone.

.	TRBV12-5	TRBJ2-2	CASGLVRGHGELFF
.	TRBV19	TRBJ2-1	CASSPTPPSFPYNEQFF
.	TRBV27	TRBJ2-1	CASRVRFVSYNEQFF
few	TRBV4-2	TRBJ2-7	CASSQPALTTTSYEQYF
.	TRBV27	TRBJ2-3	CASSKRLAADTQYF
.	TRBV7-9	TRBJ2-1	CASSPSGQGFPYNEQFF
.	TRBV7-9	TRBJ2-7	CASRLMTGAEEQYF
.	TRBV5-4	TRBJ2-7	CASSRERRELIHEQYF
once	TRBV29-1	TRBJ1-3	CSVEPRFSGNTIYF
.	TRBV9	TRBJ2-5	CASSRTPDMRTETQYF
.	TRBV5-1	TRBJ2-7	CASSLVGGASYEQYF
.	TRBV19	TRBJ2-7	CASSSGLAHYEQYF
.	TRBV7-9	TRBJ2-1	CASSPPGLANEQFF
.	TRBV9	TRBJ2-2	CASSVSRGAVDTGELFF
.	TRBV7-9	TRBJ1-6	CASSSRNTGLLNSPLHF
.	TRBV10-3	TRBJ1-1	CAISDPPGQGVGAEAFF
.	TRBV5-1	TRBJ1-1	CASSERTGGNTEAFF
.	TRBV7-2	TRBJ1-5	CASSLTRTGNQPQHF
.	TRBV7-6	TRBJ2-7	CASSPGLASSYEQYF
.	TRBV10-3	TRBJ2-7	CAISESLAGKSSYEQYF
once	TRBV6-1	TRBJ1-4	CASNRGLEEKLFF
.	TRBV30	TRBJ2-2	CAYLGQGPAGELFF
.	TRBV4-1	TRBJ2-7	CASSQGPGGYEQYF
.	TRBV6-5	TRBJ2-1	CASSYRRGAYNEQFF
.	TRBV9	TRBJ2-3	CASTRSAGSVTDTQYF
.	TRBV6-5	TRBJ1-1	CASSFSAGDTEAFF
.	TRBV5-1	TRBJ2-3	CASSFSTDTQYF
.	TRBV2	TRBJ2-1	CASSEESSGGYNEQFF
few	TRBV9	TRBJ1-5	CASSAVQGMSNQPQHF
.	TRBV5-1	TRBJ2-7	CASSLDPYRASSYEQYF
.	TRBV7-3	TRBJ1-1	CASSLKALITGGGLNTEAFF
.	TRBV11-2	TRBJ2-7	CASSSDSLPSYEQYF
.	TRBV7-3	TRBJ2-7	CASSLATEYEQYF
.	TRBV11-2	TRBJ2-1	CASSLVVGMLVRIYEQFF
once	TRBV30	TRBJ2-3	CAWRGSDTQYF
.	TRBV2	TRBJ1-2	CASTREINYGYTF
.	TRBV28	TRBJ2-3	CASSLLSSGIGPDTQYF
.	TRBV11-2	TRBJ1-2	CASRKLRDSYGYTF
.	TRBV6-1	TRBJ1-4	CASSENTRWLLFF
.	TRBV9	TRBJ2-1	CASSPRLAGLNEQFF
.	TRBV6-1	TRBJ1-1	CASRGGVVNTEAFF
.	TRBV28	TRBJ1-4	CASKRWTLNEKLFF
.	TRBV5-1	TRBJ2-3	CASSPTGGWADTQYF
.	TRBV7-7	TRBJ1-6	CASSSDRGSPLHF
.	TRBV5-1	TRBJ2-7	CASSGGPGGEQYF
.	TRBV20-1	TRBJ2-5	CSASIGETQYF
.	TRBV14	TRBJ1-2	CASSQVGTGEENYGYTF
.	TRBV5-1	TRBJ2-1	CASRSEAYNEQFF
.	TRBV6-1	TRBJ2-5	CASRGQAQETQYF
.	TRBV10-3	TRBJ2-7	CAIKREGYEQYF
.	TRBV30	TRBJ1-1	CACGQSQTEAFF
.	TRBV5-1	TRBJ2-5	CASKWDTKETQYF
.	TRBV2	TRBJ2-7	CASSAPGEPYEQYF
.	TRBV27	TRBJ1-1	CASSVNRAGTEAFF
few	TRBV19	TRBJ1-6	CASSISGSYNSPLHF